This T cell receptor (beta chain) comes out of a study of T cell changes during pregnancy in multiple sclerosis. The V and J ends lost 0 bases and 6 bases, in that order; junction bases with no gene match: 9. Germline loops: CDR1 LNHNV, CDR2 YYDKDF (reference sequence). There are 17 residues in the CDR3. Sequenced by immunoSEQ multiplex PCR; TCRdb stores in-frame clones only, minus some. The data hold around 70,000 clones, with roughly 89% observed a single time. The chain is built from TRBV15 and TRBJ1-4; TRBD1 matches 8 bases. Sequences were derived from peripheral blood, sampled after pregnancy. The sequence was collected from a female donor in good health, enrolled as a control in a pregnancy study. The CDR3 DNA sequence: TGTGCCACCAGCAGAGATTTGGACAGGGCCTGGGATGAAAAACTGTTTTTT. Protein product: CATSRDLDRAWDEKLFF.